This T cell receptor (beta chain) was sequenced for a study of CD8+ T cells in alopecia areata listed by TCRdb under 2018. In the study overall: In both human patients and the C3H/HeJ mouse model, the study applied high-throughput TCRbeta sequencing to look at T cell clonal expansion in alopecia areata. Human TCRbeta sequencing covered scalp tissue and sorted CD4+ and CD8+ peripheral blood T cells from patchy and totalis/universalis alopecia areata patients and healthy controls. Scalp clonality was compared among normal scalp (n=4), patchy alopecia areata scalp (n=8), and alopecia totalis/universalis scalp (n=8). RNA was obtained with the PAXgene miRNA kit for fixed scalp, the miRNeasy kit for PBMCs, and the RNeasy kit for mouse skin. Amplification of TCRbeta CDR3 regions was done by immunoSEQ multiplex PCR using 35 Vbeta forward primers and 13 Jbeta reverse primers. Points the paper makes about the study in general: Shared TCR sequences between patients were less evident than in mice, which may be partly attributable to HLA diversity in the patient population. Compared with normal scalp, lesional scalp had higher clonality and more expanded CD8+ clones, particularly in alopecia totalis/universalis, a pattern that suggests antigenic drive. Resident alphabeta T cells in normal human skin are also sequenced, complicating scalp TCR repertoire analysis, unlike mouse skin dominated by gammadelta T cells.

The library was generated by the immunoSEQ multiplex PCR assay. To provide template for TCR sequencing, every sample had RNA extracted and reverse transcribed into cDNA. First-strand cDNA was synthesized with SuperScript III using a 2:1 mix of oligo-dT and random hexamers. A synthetic immune receptor repertoire was used to gauge amplification bias, and whatever bias remained was removed computationally. The paper's processing steps were these. Raw reads were preprocessed to remove errors, and CDR3 was defined according to IMGT conventions as the region from the conserved cysteine to phenylalanine. Clonality was computed as 1 minus the Shannon entropy, with the entropy normalized by log2 of the number of productive unique TCRs. Whether each scalp clone was CD4 or CD8 was inferred by checking scalp TCRbeta sequences against the CD4 and CD8 repertoires from sorted blood. Held by TCRdb, this immuneACCESS table contains in-frame sequences only and omits some clones. Under half of the omission traces to an unresolved V gene where checked; the cause of the rest is unknown. That table furnishes V, J and clone size, whereas the DNA furnished D and trimming. The sample profile shows a few hundred thousand clones; approximately 53% of them were found once. Together, the top ten hold under 5% of the sample.

PBMCs were separated by density centrifugation and stained for CD3, CD4 and CD8, after which CD4+ and CD8+ T cells were sorted on a FACSAria. Scalp biopsies and blood samples were obtained from unaffected controls. For this clone: The clone's antigen remains unknown. The input lacks base qualities; no much larger clone sits a single base away.

Cut back by 0 bases and 5 bases, the V and J ends lie 7 bases apart. Measured from the cysteine to the phenylalanine, the CDR3 is 14 residues long. The sequence is cut down to CDR3 DNA, 42 bases in frame from base 1. Based on the germline V gene (reference sequence), the CDR1 and CDR2 sequences are WNHNN and SYGVQD. The chain couples TRBV10-1 to TRBJ2-2, with an unclear D gene assignment. Sample: CD8+ T cells sorted from blood. The origin of this receptor is a human donor in good health. The DNA reads TGCGCCAGCAGTGAGTCCATTGGGACCGGGGAGCTGTTTTTT. Translated, it gives CASSESIGTGELFF.